A single sample is the source of the 10 T cell receptor beta chains below, sequenced in a study of blood T cells in healthy people across ages. Using a J-beta primer mix together with a sample-barcoded 5' primer, a second PCR was run for about 6 to 11 cycles. From the 5' RACE reads, TCRdb called clonotypes with MiXCR, one entry per CDR3 protein. The sample holds roughly 700,000 distinct CDR3 sequences, 25% seen once. The data also belong to a second study, concerning T cells of mothers and their children.

The material sequenced was blood. Source of these receptors: a boy younger than 18 in good health.

This clonotype was found a few times. V gene TRBV2 combines with J gene TRBJ2-2, with TRBD1 identical over 10 bases. Germline V lookup: CDR1 SNHLY, CDR2 FYNNEI. The CDR3 consists of 13 residues. After removal of 11 bases from V and 5 bases from J, the junction contained 5 bases not matched to a gene. The CDR3, as DNA: TGTGCCGCCGGGACAGGGGTAACCGGGGAGCTGTTTTTT. Translated: CAAGTGVTGELFF.

This clonotype was seen more than once but under ten times. The rearrangement joins TRBV29-1 to TRBJ2-7; 7 nucleotides match TRBD2. Judging by the DNA end, TRBJ2-1 fits better; the J call may be wrong. Germline assignment: CDR1 SQVTM and CDR2 ANQGSEA. The CDR3 spans 15 residues. As DNA, the CDR3 is TGCAGCGTTGAAGAGCCTTGGGCGGGAGATGGTGAGCAGTTCTTC. The encoded protein is CSVEEPWAGDGEQFF.

This clonotype turned up a few times. The chain recombines TRBV29-1 with TRBJ2-3; the match to TRBD2 covers 7 bases. The CDR3 has 15 amino acids. Germline V gene lookup returns CDR1 SQVTM and CDR2 ANQGSEA. The V gene end was trimmed by 5 bases and the J gene end by 2 bases; junction bases not matched to a gene: 10. In DNA, the CDR3 is TGCAGCGTTCGGGGGGAGGAGGGCTACACAGATACGCAGTATTTT. As protein: CSVRGEEGYTDTQYF.

This clonotype was recorded a few times. The chain joins TRBV7-8 to TRBJ2-1, with 13 bases lining up with TRBD2. Judging by the DNA end, TRBJ2-5 fits better; the J call may be wrong. The germline V gene encodes CDR1 SGHVS and CDR2 FQNEAQ. The CDR3 consists of 16 residues. Here the CDR3 reads CASTSLLAGGRETQYF. The DNA of the CDR3 is TGTGCCAGCACTTCTCTACTAGCGGGGGGGCGGGAGACCCAGTACTTC.

The chain combines TRBV18 with TRBJ1-1; TRBD1 matches at 8 bases. The junction had 4 bases not matched to a gene; V was cut back by 3 bases and J by 4 bases. This CDR3 region has 14 residues. CDR1 and CDR2 (germline): KGHSH, LQKENI. CDR3 nucleotide sequence: TGTGCCAGCTCACCTGCGCAGGGGGCCACTGAAGCTTTCTTT. Encoded protein: CASSPAQGATEAFF.

The chain carries TRBV3-1 and TRBJ2-1; D unresolved. The CDR3 runs 13 residues. Germline V gene sequence: CDR1 LGHDT, CDR2 YNNKEL (reference sequence). With 6 bases removed from V and 1 base from J, the gap between germline ends came to 7 bases. CDR3 amino acids: CASRQRSYNEQFF. DNA of the CDR3: TGTGCCAGCAGGCAGAGGTCCTACAATGAGCAGTTCTTC.

This clonotype was counted between two and nine times. CDR3 amino acids: CATSSLREQYF. DNA for the CDR3: TGTGCCACCTCGAGCCTCCGTGAGCAGTACTTC. The rearrangement links TRBV24-1 to TRBJ2-5; D remains ambiguous. The CDR3 runs 11 residues. CDR1 and CDR2 (germline): KGHDR, SFDVKD. V was trimmed by 9 bases and J by 11 bases, leaving 15 bases between them.

The chain employs TRBV20-1 and TRBJ2-5, with 7 bases fitting TRBD1. CDR3 size: 14 residues. Germline V gene lookup returns CDR1 DFQATT and CDR2 SNEGSKA (reference sequence). The J segment lost 1 base and the V segment lost 6 bases, leaving 8 bases of the junction unmatched. Here the CDR3 reads CSAKRGQIQETQYF. The CDR3, as DNA: TGCAGTGCGAAGAGGGGACAGATCCAAGAGACCCAGTACTTC.

This clonotype occurred a few times. The rearrangement links TRBV27 to TRBJ2-7; D not resolved. This CDR3 has 12 residues. Germline CDR1 is MNHEY and CDR2 is SMNVEV (reference sequence). Trimming left V 3 bases short and J 6 bases short, with 9 bases between. CDR3 DNA: TGTGCCAGCAGTTTGATCGGTGGCGAGCAGTACTTC. Its translation: CASSLIGGEQYF.

Remarks on this clonotype: At one of its ends the junction is not consistent with the germline gene, which may arise from a read error. The V and J genes are TRBV4-1 and TRBJ2-5; possible D gene TRBD1, 6 bases. The germline V gene encodes CDR1 MGHRA and CDR2 YSYEKL. The CDR3 is made up of 14 amino acids. The CDR3 loop is CASGHHGQSETQYF. CDR3 coding DNA: TGCGCCAGCGGCCACCACGGACAGTCTGAGACCCAGTACTTC.